This passage covers 29 T cell receptor beta chains from one sample sequenced in a study of blood T cell repertoires in COVID-19. The repertoire was sequenced with immunoSEQ multiplex PCR; TCRdb's copy has only in-frame clones and lacks some. Of around 260,000 clones listed, around 78% are singletons. Source material: peripheral blood. The receptors stem from a man in his sixties who had recovered from COVID-19.

V and J are TRBV6-2 or TRBV6-3 and TRBJ1-2, with D possibly matching TRBD1 (6 bases). CDR3 length: 14 residues. The V end lost 6 bases, the J end lost 6 bases, and 17 bases lay between the germline ends. Germline assignment: CDR1 MNHEY and CDR2 SVGEGT. The CDR3 DNA reads as TGTGCCAGCAGGTACAGGGTGCGGGTTGATGGCTACACCTTC. It specifies CASRYRVRVDGYTF.

This chain uses TRBV6-5 with TRBJ1-1; TRBD1 aligns across 8 bases. The V segment lost 6 bases and the J segment 4 bases; nucleotides outside the gene matches: 10. The length of the CDR3 is 15 residues. Germline loops: CDR1 MNHEY, CDR2 SVGAGI. Here the CDR3 DNA reads TGTGCCAGCAGCCGAAGTCTGACAGGGGTCACTGAAGCTTTCTTT. This codes for CASSRSLTGVTEAFF.

The chain links TRBV6-5 to TRBJ2-3; TRBD2 is a possible D gene (5 bases). The CDR3 has 12 residues. Trimming removed 11 bases at V and 6 bases at J, with 15 bases between. Germline CDR1 reads MNHEY; CDR2 reads SVGAGI. The CDR3 sequence: CALRGLLDTQYF. As DNA, the CDR3 is TGTGCCCTTCGCGGGCTTTTGGATACGCAGTATTTT.

For the CDR3, the DNA is TGTGCCAGCAGCCAGTCCCAACCGGGACAGGGTCTGAATTCACCCCTCCACTTT. As protein: CASSQSQPGQGLNSPLHF. The V gene is TRBV7-8, the J gene TRBJ1-6; 9 bases are shared with TRBD1. After removal of 5 bases from V and 7 bases from J, the junction contained 15 bases not matched to a gene. CDR3 length equals 18 residues. Germline lookup yields CDR1 SGHVS and CDR2 FQNEAQ.

V usage is TRBV9 and J usage is TRBJ2-2; a possible D gene is TRBD2 (5 bases). Trimming left V 0 bases short and J 3 bases short, with 12 bases between. The CDR3 length is 16 residues. Per the germline V gene, CDR1 is SGDLS and CDR2 is YYNGEE. The CDR3 sequence: CASSVGGRSYTGELFF. The CDR3 coding sequence is TGTGCCAGCAGCGTAGGAGGGCGGAGCTACACCGGGGAGCTGTTTTTT.

The rearrangement links TRBV19 to TRBJ2-5; weak D call: TRBD1 (5 bases). V shed 7 bases and J shed 4 bases, with 16 bases lying between them. Looked up from germline, CDR1 is LNHDA and CDR2 is SQIVND (reference sequence). The CDR3 spans 14 residues. CDR3 bases: TGTGCCAGTACTCCAAGGGGAAGGGGAGAGACCCAGTACTTC. Protein product: CASTPRGRGETQYF.

The V gene is TRBV9, the J gene TRBJ2-7, with D possibly matching TRBD1 (5 bases). V was clipped by 0 bases and J by 6 bases, with 13 bases between them. Germline V CDR1 and CDR2: SGDLS, YYNGEE. CDR3 length: 14 residues. The CDR3 DNA reads as TGTGCCAGCAGCGTAGACCAGGGTCGGTCCGAGCAGTACTTC. It translates to CASSVDQGRSEQYF.

The gene calls are TRBV19 and TRBJ2-1, with 10 nucleotides matching TRBD1. The CDR3 spans 17 residues. Germline V gene sequence: CDR1 LNHDA, CDR2 SQIVND (reference sequence). V lost 4 bases to trimming and J lost 3 bases; unmatched junction nucleotides: 9. In DNA form, the CDR3 reads TGTGCCAGTAGTAAGGGGAGGGGGACAGGGGACTACAATGAGCAGTTCTTC. Protein sequence: CASSKGRGTGDYNEQFF.

V usage is TRBV10-3 and J usage is TRBJ2-3, with 9 bases fitting TRBD1. Trimming removed 6 bases from V and 3 bases from J; junction bases left unmatched: 10. Germline V gene sequence: CDR1 ENHRY, CDR2 SYGVKD. The CDR3 sequence is 16 residues long. In nucleotides, the CDR3 is TGTGCCATCAGCGAGGACAGGGGTGCTTTGACAGATACGCAGTATTTT. The encoded protein is CAISEDRGALTDTQYF.

The genes are TRBV30 and TRBJ1-4; D is unclear. The germline V gene encodes CDR1 GTSNPN and CDR2 SVGIG (reference sequence). V was clipped by 1 base and J by 5 bases, with 11 bases between them. The CDR3 loop spans 14 amino acids. DNA of the CDR3: TGTGCCTGGAGTGGTGGTAGCGGGAATGAAAAACTGTTTTTT. This encodes CAWSGGSGNEKLFF.

V and J are TRBV11-2 and TRBJ2-1, with 7 bases that match TRBD2. Germline values: CDR1 SGHAT, CDR2 FQNNGV. The CDR3 length is 14 residues. Trimming cost V 6 bases and J 7 bases; bases outside gene matches: 9. DNA for the CDR3: TGTGCCAGCAGAGCGGGACTGCGCGAGAATGAGCAGTTCTTC. Translation gives CASRAGLRENEQFF.

The chain links TRBV7-9 to TRBJ1-2; TRBD1 matches 8 bases. The V and J ends lost 4 bases and 10 bases, in that order; junction bases with no gene match: 14. The germline CDR1 and CDR2 sequences are SEHNR and FQNEAQ (reference sequence). There are 15 residues in the CDR3. CDR3 region: CASSSLDRASLPYTF. The CDR3 DNA follows: TGTGCCAGCAGCTCCCTGGACAGGGCGTCTCTTCCCTACACCTTC.

This rearrangement joins TRBV12-3 or TRBV12-4 to TRBJ2-7, with D perhaps TRBD2 (5 bases). The V gene lost 3 bases and the J gene lost 6 bases, with 9 bases spanning the gap. There are 12 residues in the CDR3. The CDR3 nucleotides read TGTGCCAGCAGTTTGGGAGTAGGCGAGCAGTACTTC. It encodes CASSLGVGEQYF.

A word on this clone: This CDR3 is also generated by other DNA sequences in the sample. V and J are TRBV11-2 and TRBJ2-3; possibly TRBD2 for D (6 bases). CDR1 is SGHAT, CDR2 FQNNGV, per germline. V lost 3 bases to trimming and J lost 1 base, with 11 bases between them. This CDR3 comprises 15 residues. CDR3 DNA: TGTGCCAGCAGCTTGGTTCCGGGGGGCACAGATACGCAGTATTTT. Translated: CASSLVPGGTDTQYF.

This rearrangement joins TRBV4-1 to TRBJ2-2, with D perhaps TRBD2 (5 bases). Germline assignment: CDR1 MGHRA and CDR2 YSYEKL. The CDR3 totals 15 residues. The V end was cut by 6 bases, the J end by 0 bases, with 11 bases between. CDR3 protein: CASRRTFANTGELFF. The CDR3 DNA sequence: TGCGCCAGCAGGAGGACTTTCGCGAACACCGGGGAGCTGTTTTTT.

V usage is TRBV27 and J usage is TRBJ1-4; TRBD1 might be the D (6 bases). Germline CDR1 is MNHEY and CDR2 is SMNVEV (reference sequence). The CDR3 extends over 17 amino acids. V dropped 5 bases and J dropped 7 bases, with 23 bases sitting between them. The CDR3, as DNA: TGTGCCAGCAGTCCCGACAGGACACCCCTCTGGGGTGAAAAACTGTTTTTT. This gives the protein CASSPDRTPLWGEKLFF.

The V and J genes are TRBV2 and TRBJ2-1; 9 bases are a match to TRBD2. CDR1 SNHLY and CDR2 FYNNEI come from the germline V gene. The CDR3 extends over 15 amino acids. V lost 1 base, J lost 2 bases, and 0 bases stayed unmatched. As DNA, the CDR3 is TGTGCCAGCAGTGAAGTAGCGGGGGCCTACAATGAGCAGTTCTTC. It specifies CASSEVAGAYNEQFF.

The chain is built from TRBV19 and TRBJ1-5, with 9 positions matching TRBD1. Germline CDR1 and CDR2: LNHDA and SQIVND (reference sequence). This CDR3 region has 17 residues. V was pared by 6 bases and J by 6 bases, with 15 bases of the junction left unmatched. CDR3 residues: CASRHSIGQGRSQPQHF. The CDR3 DNA sequence: TGTGCCAGTAGGCATTCAATCGGACAGGGGAGAAGTCAGCCCCAGCATTTT.

The V gene is TRBV5-1, the J gene TRBJ2-1, with TRBD2 matching 10 bases. With 5 bases clipped from V and 6 bases from J, the junction kept 8 bases outside the gene matches. The CDR3 length is 15 residues. Germline CDR1 is SGHRS and CDR2 is YFSETQ. The CDR3 region is CASRIQRGGLNEQFF. CDR3 nucleotides: TGCGCCAGCAGGATCCAGCGGGGGGGCCTCAATGAGCAGTTCTTC.

V and J are TRBV6-2 or TRBV6-3 and TRBJ2-2; 12 bases match TRBD2. CDR3 length: 17 amino acids. Per the germline V gene, CDR1 is MNHEY and CDR2 is SVGEGT. With 3 bases clipped from V and 4 bases from J, the junction kept 6 bases outside the gene matches. The CDR3 loop reads CASSYGGLAGITGELFF. CDR3 sequence (DNA): TGTGCCAGCAGTTATGGCGGACTAGCGGGGATCACCGGGGAGCTGTTTTTT.

This clone showed up just once. This chain uses TRBV18 with TRBJ2-6; D is perhaps TRBD1 (6 bases). The V gene's germline CDR1 is KGHSH and CDR2 LQKENI. The CDR3 length is 16 residues. The V and J ends lost 5 bases and 12 bases respectively, with 23 bases between them. In nucleotides, the CDR3 is TGTGCCAGCTCAACCCGCGCCGGGACAACCCGTCCCGTCCTGACTTTC. Encoded protein: CASSTRAGTTRPVLTF.

CDR3 protein: CASSDPIRGNQPQHF. The DNA for the CDR3 is TGTGCCAGCAGTGACCCCATTAGAGGTAATCAGCCCCAGCATTTT. The V call is TRBV2, the J call TRBJ1-5; no reliable D call. The CDR3 runs 15 residues. V was pared by 3 bases and J by 4 bases, with 13 bases between. From germline, CDR1 is SNHLY and CDR2 FYNNEI.

The chain recombines TRBV7-2 with TRBJ2-3, with TRBD1 as a possible D gene (6 bases). Trimming took 3 bases from V and 2 from J, leaving 12 bases between them. There are 15 residues in the CDR3. The germline CDR1 and CDR2 sequences are SGHTA and FQGNSA. The CDR3 nucleotides read TGTGCCAGCAGCTTCGACAGGTCCCCCACAGATACGCAGTATTTT. It is translated as CASSFDRSPTDTQYF.

The chain links TRBV19 to TRBJ2-6; D might be TRBD1 (6 bases). V was shortened by 8 bases and J by 2 bases, with 13 bases between the two germline ends. This CDR3 has 15 amino acids. The germline gives CDR1 LNHDA, CDR2 SQIVND (reference sequence). This chain's CDR3 is CASLDGGPGANVLTF. Written as DNA, the CDR3 is TGTGCCAGTCTAGATGGGGGCCCTGGGGCCAACGTCCTGACTTTC.

The chain links TRBV10-3 to TRBJ2-1; 7 bases agree with TRBD2. This CDR3 is built from 12 residues. The trim removed 5 bases at V and 10 bases at J, leaving 5 bases unmatched. In germline, CDR1 is ENHRY, CDR2 SYGVKD. CDR3 bases: TGTGCCATCAGTCCCGGGGAGGGGGAGCAGTTCTTC. Translated: CAISPGEGEQFF.

The CDR3, as DNA: TGTGCCAGCAGTTCGGCGGGCTCCTACGAGCAGTACTTC. It is translated as CASSSAGSYEQYF. This chain uses TRBV27 with TRBJ2-7, with D possibly TRBD2 on 5 matching bases. This CDR3 spans 13 amino acids. Germline V CDR1 and CDR2: MNHEY, SMNVEV (reference sequence). Trimming took off 4 bases at V and 0 bases at J, with 7 bases between the two ends.

This clone was seen a handful of times. The chain couples TRBV6-1 to TRBJ1-6; unclear D gene. The ends were cut back, 1 base at V and 6 bases at J, with 10 bases in the middle. CDR3 length: 15 residues. Germline V gene sequence: CDR1 MNHNS, CDR2 SASEGT. As DNA, the CDR3 is TGTGCCAGCAGTGAAGGGGCAGTACTTAATTCACCCCTCCACTTT. This translates into CASSEGAVLNSPLHF.

The chain couples TRBV6-5 to TRBJ2-1; D remains unclear. This CDR3 has 11 amino acids. V was pared by 5 bases and J by 9 bases, with 8 bases between. The germline V gene encodes CDR1 MNHEY and CDR2 SVGAGI. CDR3 loop: CASSLGGEQFF. The CDR3 bases are TGTGCCAGCAGTCTCGGCGGTGAGCAGTTCTTC.

This chain links TRBV19 with TRBJ1-4; D might be TRBD1 (6 bases). The CDR3 has 14 amino acids. The germline V gene has CDR1 LNHDA and CDR2 SQIVND (reference sequence). Trimming removed 6 bases from V and 5 bases from J, with 13 bases in between. The CDR3 region has the DNA TGTGCCAGTAGGCAGGGGCGCCTAAATGAAAAACTGTTTTTT. Its translation: CASRQGRLNEKLFF. Full variable domain (outside the CDR3, taken from reference TRBV19 and TRBJ1-4): DGGITQSPKYLFRKEGQNVTLSCEQNLNHDAMYWYRQDPGQGLRLIYYSQIVNDFQKGDIAEGYSVSREKKESFPLTVTSAQKNPTAFYLCASRQGRLNEKLFFGSGTQLSVL.